These 5 T cell receptor beta chains came from one sample sequenced in a study of OX40 agonist ivuxolimab in advanced cancers. The receptor library was made with the immunoSEQ multiplex PCR assay. TCRdb's version of the immuneACCESS table is confined to in-frame rearrangements and falls short of the full clone set. An unresolved V gene accounts for under half of the shortfall where checked; the remainder is of unknown origin. The sample table lists roughly 73,000 clones, roughly 88% of them with a count of one. Clones ranked in the top ten supply 2.5% to 3.5% of the sample. The starting material was CD4+ or CD8+ T cells sorted from blood, obtained in a trial of the OX40 agonist ivuxolimab. The source is an adult with an advanced solid tumor such as melanoma, head and neck, liver or kidney cancer.

This clone has just a few counts. The chain employs TRBV2 and TRBJ2-2, with D unclear. V gave up 6 bases and J gave up 1 base, with 0 bases separating them. The CDR3 is 11 residues long. The germline V gene encodes CDR1 SNHLY and CDR2 FYNNEI. CDR3 sequence: CASRNTGELFF. The CDR3 DNA sequence: TGTGCCAGCAGGAACACCGGGGAGCTGTTTTTT. The whole variable domain, remainder taken from reference TRBV2 and TRBJ2-2, is EPEVTQTPSHQVTQMGQEVILRCVPISNHLYFYWYRQILGQKVEFLVSFYNNEISEKSEIFDDQFSVERPDGSNFTLKIRSTKLEDSAMYFCASRNTGELFFGEGSRLTVL.

This chain links TRBV11-2 with TRBJ2-7; D gene unclear. V lost 0 bases to trimming and J lost 2 bases, with 8 bases between them. Looked up from germline, CDR1 is SGHAT and CDR2 is FQNNGV. This CDR3 is 14 amino acids long. The CDR3 nucleotides are TGTGCCAGCAGCTTAGAGCAAATTACCTACGAGCAGTACTTC. It translates to CASSLEQITYEQYF.

The chain uses TRBV9 and TRBJ2-1, with 14 bases lining up with TRBD2. The CDR3 contains 18 residues. CDR1 is SGDLS and CDR2 is YYNGEE in the germline V gene. The V segment lost 0 bases and the J segment 7 bases; nucleotides outside the gene matches: 9. In DNA, the CDR3 is TGTGCCAGCAGCGTAGGACTAGCGGGGGGGCCCCCCCCGAATGAGCAGTTCTTC. It translates to CASSVGLAGGPPPNEQFF.

Notes on this clone: This same CDR3 is encoded by further DNA sequences in the sample. The chain recombines TRBV28 with TRBJ1-1; D remains ambiguous. The V end was cut by 10 bases, the J end by 1 base, with 4 bases between. Germline CDR1 MDHEN, CDR2 SYDVKM. The CDR3 is made up of 10 amino acids. This CDR3 is CATENTEAFF. As DNA, the CDR3 is TGTGCCACCGAGAACACTGAAGCTTTCTTT.

V and J are TRBV7-3 and TRBJ1-1; D is unresolved. V lost 3 bases to trimming and J lost 4 bases, with 12 bases between them. In germline, CDR1 is SGHTA, CDR2 FQGTGA. This CDR3 contains 14 residues. The CDR3 sequence is CASSFKGSGTEAFF. CDR3 bases: TGTGCCAGCAGCTTTAAAGGGTCGGGCACTGAAGCTTTCTTT.